Below are 22 T cell receptor beta chains sequenced from a single sample in a study of blood T cell repertoires in COVID-19. Sequencing was performed with immunoSEQ multiplex PCR; in TCRdb, only in-frame clones are kept and a portion is missing. The sample carries roughly 250,000 clones, over 80% recorded once. Source material: PBMCs or T cells enriched from blood (not recorded which). The receptor set was obtained from a woman aged 25-40 years with acute COVID-19.

The chain links TRBV4-1 to TRBJ1-5, with D tentatively TRBD1 (6 bases). Germline V gene sequence: CDR1 MGHRA, CDR2 YSYEKL. With 2 bases removed from V and 6 bases from J, the gap between germline ends came to 11 bases. This CDR3 is built from 14 residues. The CDR3 region is CASSQTGPGQPQHF. For the CDR3, the DNA is TGCGCCAGCAGCCAAACAGGGCCGGGTCAGCCCCAGCATTTT.

V is TRBV18 and J is TRBJ1-5; perhaps TRBD1 as D (5 bases). Trimming removed 4 bases from V and 8 bases from J, with 18 bases in between. This CDR3 is 15 amino acids long. From germline, CDR1 is KGHSH and CDR2 LQKENI. As DNA, the CDR3 is TGTGCCAGCTCACGAACGAAGGGGCTCCCGGAGCCCCAGCATTTT. Its protein product is CASSRTKGLPEPQHF.

This sequence joins TRBV14 and TRBJ1-1; perhaps TRBD1 as D (6 bases). CDR3 length: 18 amino acids. V was clipped by 4 bases and J by 0 bases, with 21 bases between them. Germline CDR1 reads SGHDN; CDR2 reads FVKESK. CDR3: CASSLPYRGGGMNTEAFF. The DNA of the CDR3 is TGTGCCAGCAGCCTCCCTTACAGAGGGGGTGGAATGAACACTGAAGCTTTCTTT.

The gene calls are TRBV5-1 and TRBJ1-4; TRBD1 matches at 10 bases. CDR1 and CDR2 from the germline V gene are SGHRS and YFSETQ. CDR3 length equals 15 residues. After removal of 3 bases from V and 8 bases from J, the junction contained 7 bases not matched to a gene. The CDR3 sequence: CASSSLGTGEEKLFF. The DNA of the CDR3 is TGCGCCAGCAGCTCACTTGGGACAGGGGAGGAAAAACTGTTTTTT. Variable domain in full (rest from reference TRBV5-1 and TRBJ1-4): KAGVTQTPRYLIKTRGQQVTLSCSPISGHRSVSWYQQTPGQGLQFLFEYFSETQRNKGNFPGRFSGRQFSNSRSEMNVSTLELGDSALYLCASSSLGTGEEKLFFGSGTQLSVL.

The rearrangement links TRBV27 to TRBJ2-7; the D gene is possibly TRBD2 (6 bases). This CDR3 spans 16 amino acids. From germline, CDR1 is MNHEY and CDR2 SMNVEV (reference sequence). V lost 5 bases and J 0 bases, leaving 17 bases between the germline ends. DNA for the CDR3: TGTGCCAGCAGTCCCATCGGGGGAGACTCCTCCTACGAGCAGTACTTC. Its translation is CASSPIGGDSSYEQYF.

Written as DNA, the CDR3 is TGTGCCAGCAGTGAATGGAGACAGGTCACTGAAGCTTTCTTT. Translated, it gives CASSEWRQVTEAFF. The chain combines TRBV2 with TRBJ1-1, with D perhaps TRBD1 (6 bases). CDR1 is SNHLY, CDR2 FYNNEI, per germline. V lost 2 bases and J 4 bases, leaving 11 bases between the germline ends. This CDR3 contains 14 residues. The full variable domain, its missing parts supplied by reference TRBV2 and TRBJ1-1, is EPEVTQTPSHQVTQMGQEVILRCVPISNHLYFYWYRQILGQKVEFLVSFYNNEISEKSEIFDDQFSVERPDGSNFTLKIRSTKLEDSAMYFCASSEWRQVTEAFFGQGTRLTVV.

The V gene is TRBV6-1, the J gene TRBJ1-2; D remains unclear. The germline V gene has CDR1 MNHNS and CDR2 SASEGT. Trimming shortened V by 2 bases and J by 2 bases, and 12 bases separated the two germline ends. The CDR3 consists of 15 residues. In DNA, the CDR3 is TGTGCCAGCAGTGAACTGACTAGGCAGAACTATGGCTACACCTTC. Amino acids: CASSELTRQNYGYTF.

V is TRBV29-1 and J is TRBJ1-2; D ambiguous. CDR1 is SQVTM and CDR2 is ANQGSEA in the germline V gene. V lost 4 bases and J lost 1, with 16 bases in between. This CDR3 has 15 amino acids. The CDR3 region is CSVVKGEEVNYGYTF. CDR3 nucleotides: TGCAGCGTTGTAAAGGGAGAAGAAGTTAACTATGGCTACACCTTC.

This clone was seen a handful of times. The chain links TRBV6-5 to TRBJ2-3; 7 nucleotides align to TRBD1. The germline V gene has CDR1 MNHEY and CDR2 SVGAGI. The trim removed 10 bases at V and 1 base at J, leaving 11 bases unmatched. This CDR3 has 15 amino acids. The CDR3 DNA sequence: TGTGCCACCCACCTAGGACAGGAGGGCACAGATACGCAGTATTTT. It is translated as CATHLGQEGTDTQYF.

About this clone itself: An end of the junction differs from the germline gene, which may be a read error. CDR3 sequence reads: CASSEGPKYGYTF. CDR3 in DNA: TGTGCCAGCAGTGAAGGTCCTAAGTATGGCTACACCTTC. The rearrangement links TRBV6-1 to TRBJ1-2; no clear D. Germline V gene lookup returns CDR1 MNHNS and CDR2 SASEGT. The CDR3 loop spans 13 amino acids.

The rearrangement uses TRBV6-2 or TRBV6-3 and TRBJ1-1; D gene unclear. Trimming stripped 5 bases from V and 1 base from J, with 11 bases between. Looked up from germline, CDR1 is MNHEY and CDR2 is SVGEGT. This CDR3 contains 14 residues. The DNA for the CDR3 is TGTGCCAGCAGTCCCCAGGTGACGAACACTGAAGCTTTCTTT. It translates to CASSPQVTNTEAFF.

This clone was seen a single time. This chain connects TRBV19 to TRBJ2-5, with 9 bases that match TRBD1. This CDR3 comprises 17 residues. V gave up 5 bases and J gave up 3 bases; unmatched junction bases: 13. Germline CDR1 is LNHDA and CDR2 is SQIVND (reference sequence). CDR3 residues: CASSPRGTGRWKETQYF. The DNA of the CDR3 is TGTGCCAGTAGTCCGCGAGGGACAGGGAGGTGGAAAGAGACCCAGTACTTC.

This chain connects TRBV19 to TRBJ1-1; TRBD1 might be the D (5 bases). The germline V gene has CDR1 LNHDA and CDR2 SQIVND (reference sequence). This CDR3 has 12 amino acids. V lost 9 bases to trimming and J lost 5 bases, with 13 bases between them. The CDR3 sequence: CASRAVGTEAFF. CDR3 DNA: TGTGCCAGCAGGGCGGTAGGAACTGAAGCTTTCTTT. Filled out from reference TRBV19 and TRBJ1-1, the complete variable domain reads DGGITQSPKYLFRKEGQNVTLSCEQNLNHDAMYWYRQDPGQGLRLIYYSQIVNDFQKGDIAEGYSVSREKKESFPLTVTSAQKNPTAFYLCASRAVGTEAFFGQGTRLTVV.

The chain combines TRBV30 with TRBJ2-1, with 12 bases lining up with TRBD2. Germline-derived CDR1 and CDR2 are GTSNPN and SVGIG (reference sequence). V shed 3 bases, J shed 4 bases, and the junction held 4 bases outside the gene matches. This CDR3 spans 15 amino acids. The CDR3 protein is CAWSALAGGYNEQFF. The CDR3 bases are TGTGCCTGGAGCGCACTAGCGGGGGGTTACAATGAGCAGTTCTTC.

This clone was found a few times. Other DNA sequences in the sample encode the same CDR3. This chain connects TRBV6-5 to TRBJ1-5; 9 positions match TRBD1. V shed 0 bases, J shed 4 bases, and the junction held 1 base outside the gene matches. Germline V gene lookup returns CDR1 MNHEY and CDR2 SVGAGI. CDR3 size: 15 residues. The DNA of the CDR3 is TGTGCCAGCAGTTACTCGGGACAGGGAAATCAGCCCCAGCATTTT. Encoded protein: CASSYSGQGNQPQHF.

V gene TRBV3-1 (or the pseudogene TRBV3-2) combines with J gene TRBJ2-5; 7 bases are shared with TRBD2. The V segment lost 0 bases and the J segment 4 bases; nucleotides outside the gene matches: 2. CDR1 LGHDT and CDR2 YNNKEL come from the germline V gene (reference sequence). The CDR3 extends over 14 amino acids. DNA for the CDR3: TGTGCCAGCAGCCAAGAACTAGCGAGAGAGACCCAGTACTTC. Amino acids: CASSQELARETQYF.

The genes are TRBV11-2 and TRBJ1-4; the D is unclear. Germline V gives CDR1 SGHAT, CDR2 FQNNGV. V gave up 2 bases and J gave up 8 bases, with 12 bases separating them. This CDR3 has 14 amino acids. CDR3 sequence (DNA): TGTGCCAGCAGCTTACAAATTTTGGGCGAAAAACTGTTTTTT. It is translated as CASSLQILGEKLFF.

J is TRBJ1-5 and V is TRBV3-1 (or the pseudogene TRBV3-2), with 7 bases identical to TRBD1. V trimming: 0 bases; J trimming: 4 bases; junction bases outside the gene matches: 3. The CDR3 sequence is 15 residues long. The V gene's germline CDR1 is LGHDT and CDR2 YNNKEL (reference sequence). The CDR3 here is CASSQDNRGNQPQHF. Written as DNA, the CDR3 is TGTGCCAGCAGCCAAGACAACAGGGGTAATCAGCCCCAGCATTTT.

The V gene is TRBV7-2, the J gene TRBJ2-7; tentative D call: TRBD1 (6 bases). The germline V and J ends were trimmed by 2 bases and 0 bases, with 8 bases remaining between them. Germline V lookup: CDR1 SGHTA, CDR2 FQGNSA. The CDR3 spans 14 residues. CDR3 amino acids: CASSLLDSSYEQYF. The CDR3 nucleotides read TGTGCCAGCAGCTTACTGGACAGCTCCTACGAGCAGTACTTC.

J is TRBJ1-5 and V is TRBV12-3 or TRBV12-4, with unresolved D. The CDR3 extends over 13 amino acids. The V end was cut by 4 bases, the J end by 5 bases, with 9 bases between. The CDR3 spells CASSWNGDQPQHF. In nucleotides, the CDR3 is TGTGCCAGCAGTTGGAACGGAGATCAGCCCCAGCATTTT.

This clone appeared a single time. The genes are TRBV2 and TRBJ2-2; a possible D gene is TRBD1 (6 bases). Germline CDR1 and CDR2: SNHLY and FYNNEI. The CDR3 extends over 14 amino acids. Trimming removed 8 bases from V and 6 bases from J, with 16 bases in between. The CDR3: CASHGRGLAGELFF. CDR3 DNA: TGTGCCAGCCACGGCAGGGGTCTCGCCGGGGAGCTGTTTTTT.

This chain connects TRBV18 to TRBJ1-6; D possibly corresponds to TRBD1 (5 bases). This CDR3 comprises 14 residues. The V gene's germline CDR1 is KGHSH and CDR2 LQKENI. The germline V and J ends were trimmed by 5 bases and 7 bases, with 12 bases remaining between them. CDR3: CASSIRQGNSPLHF. CDR3 coding DNA: TGTGCCAGCTCAATCCGGCAGGGAAATTCACCCCTCCACTTT.